This T cell receptor beta chain originates from a study of blood T cell repertoires in COVID-19 (dated by TCRdb to between 2020 and 2021). At the level of the whole study: Samples covering the acute and convalescent phases of COVID-19 were provided by collaborators in the United States, Italy and Spain. Sample metadata almost always included a de-identified subject ID, COVID-19 status, age in years and sex. The dataset comprised deeply sampled blood TCRbeta repertoires from subjects exposed to, actively infected with, or recovered from COVID-19. The prospective study material was composed of cDNA or gDNA derived from T cells, B-cell-depleted T cells, or PBMCs. Where available, HLA class I and class II types were taken from metadata supplied by the sample provider and were not determined by assay-based typing. The samples were drawn from the first 160 participants of the ongoing ImmuneRACE study and from more than 1,000 subjects provided by 6 global collaborators. The repertoires were released in a freely available public database intended as a resource for research on the immune response to SARS-CoV-2.

V and J are truncated by 6 bases and 2 bases respectively, leaving an intervening sequence of 9 bases. The CDR3 sequence holds 13 residues, the cysteine and phenylalanine included. Only the CDR3 region is kept as DNA, spanning 39 bases read in frame from base 1. Looking up the germline V gene yields CDR1 MDHEN and CDR2 SYDVKM. TCRbeta CDR3 regions were amplified from genomic DNA using the immunoSEQ Assay, a bias-controlled multiplex PCR. The authors' pipeline ran thus. The number of nucleated cells in each sample was estimated by amplification of reference gene primers within the assay. To quantify the absolute abundance of each unique TCRbeta CDR3 rearrangement, sequence reads were collapsed and filtered. Productive Simpson clonality was computed per sample as the square root of Simpson's diversity index over productive rearrangements. TCRdb holds this immuneACCESS table with in-frame rearrangements only. Some clones are missing; in checked studies, unresolved V genes explain under half, and the rest has no known cause. That table furnishes V, J and clone size, whereas the DNA furnished D and trimming. This sample lists about 180,000 clones; approximately 81% were detected once. 15% to 20% of the sample comes from the top ten.

A single count supports this clone. It has no known antigen specificity. No per-base quality is available; no much larger clone lies one base away. One collaborating source in Seattle enrolled patients while the patients were actively infected and followed the patients over time throughout the course of disease. Whole blood was collected in K2EDTA tubes by collaborating institutions according to the institutions' own protocols. For TCRbeta analysis, collaborator samples were shipped as frozen whole blood, as isolated PBMCs, or as DNA extracted from either sample type. The investigation overall reported the following: How much clinical and demographic metadata was included differed by source and by participant, and the metadata was provided uncurated.

Material for sequencing was peripheral blood. The chain joins TRBV28 to TRBJ2-3; the D gene is possibly TRBD1, with 6 bases matching. The sequence came from a person aged 65 to 85 with COVID-19, enrolled during active disease. The DNA is TGTGCCAGCAGGGGGGACATCACAGATACGCAGTATTTT. Its translation reads: CASRGDITDTQYF.